Listed below are T cell receptor beta chains from one sample, sequenced in a study of cytomegalovirus exposure and HLA in healthy donors. Sequencing was performed with immunoSEQ multiplex PCR; in TCRdb, only in-frame clones are kept and a portion is missing. The table includes about 180,000 clones, almost 85% detected once. The sequenced material came from PBMCs. The source of these receptors is a woman in her fifties or sixties in good health and CMV-seronegative. The CDR3 runs from the conserved cysteine through the conserved F or W. D genes are given only for firm matches. Clone size is shown for a subset of rows, as once, few, many or a class of expanded clone.

size: few
V: TRBV6-5
D: -
J: TRBJ2-7
CDR3: CASRKDTSSYEQYF
DNA: TGTGCCAGCAGAAAGGACACCAGCTCCTACGAGCAGTACTTC

size: -
V: TRBV19
D: TRBD1
J: TRBJ1-5
CDR3: CASSIGGQVSNQPQHF
DNA: TGTGCCAGTAGTATTGGGGGACAGGTTAGCAATCAGCCCCAGCATTTT

size: few
V: TRBV4-3
D: -
J: TRBJ2-2
CDR3: CASSQGISGTTGELFF
DNA: TGCGCCAGCAGCCAAGGCATTAGCGGAACGACCGGGGAGCTGTTTTTT

size: -
V: TRBV2
D: TRBD2
J: TRBJ2-3
CDR3: CASSGGATDTQYF
DNA: TGTGCCAGCAGCGGGGGGGCCACAGATACGCAGTATTTT

size: -
V: TRBV29-1
D: TRBD1
J: TRBJ2-7
CDR3: CSASRQGAQYEQYF
DNA: TGCAGCGCGTCTAGACAGGGGGCGCAGTACGAGCAGTACTTC

size: once
V: TRBV6-5
D: -
J: TRBJ2-1
CDR3: CASSYSRRNSYNEQFF
DNA: TGTGCCAGCAGTTACTCGAGGCGGAACTCCTACAATGAGCAGTTCTTC

size: -
V: TRBV10-3
D: -
J: TRBJ1-5
CDR3: CAISSGANQPQHF
DNA: TGTGCCATCAGTTCTGGGGCCAATCAGCCCCAGCATTTT

size: -
V: TRBV7-7
D: TRBD2
J: TRBJ2-3
CDR3: CASSAGLAGDPKDTQYF
DNA: TGTGCCAGCAGCGCCGGACTAGCGGGAGATCCGAAAGATACGCAGTATTTT

size: -
V: TRBV7-9
D: -
J: TRBJ2-2
CDR3: CASSLDWGRTNTGELFF
DNA: TGTGCCAGCAGCTTAGATTGGGGGCGGACGAACACCGGGGAGCTGTTTTTT

size: -
V: TRBV19
D: TRBD1
J: TRBJ2-1
CDR3: CATHQRGGQGAGGSYNEQFF
DNA: TGTGCCACCCATCAACGAGGGGGACAGGGGGCTGGTGGATCCTACAATGAGCAGTTCTTC

size: -
V: TRBV5-4
D: TRBD2
J: TRBJ2-1
CDR3: CASSPGLAGYNEQFF
DNA: TGTGCCAGCAGCCCGGGACTAGCGGGGTACAATGAGCAGTTCTTC

size: -
V: TRBV5-6
D: -
J: TRBJ2-7
CDR3: CASSLGSGNWEQYF
DNA: TGTGCCAGCAGCTTGGGTTCCGGTAATTGGGAGCAGTACTTC

size: -
V: TRBV7-9
D: -
J: TRBJ2-2
CDR3: CASSPAAPLTGELFF
DNA: TGTGCCAGCAGCCCCGCGGCCCCTTTGACCGGGGAGCTGTTTTTT

size: -
V: TRBV19
D: -
J: TRBJ1-5
CDR3: CASSIPQGSQPQHF
DNA: TGTGCCAGTAGTATCCCTCAGGGTTCCCAGCCCCAGCATTTT

size: -
V: TRBV6-1
D: -
J: TRBJ1-5
CDR3: CASSEEGGGGQPQHF
DNA: TGTGCCAGCAGTGAAGAGGGGGGGGGAGGTCAGCCCCAGCATTTT

size: -
V: TRBV7-8
D: -
J: TRBJ2-7
CDR3: CASSLSGFSYEQYF
DNA: TGTGCCAGCAGCTTGAGTGGTTTTTCCTACGAGCAGTACTTC

size: -
V: TRBV2
D: TRBD1
J: TRBJ2-5
CDR3: CALGQAEETQYF
DNA: TGTGCCCTCGGACAGGCCGAAGAGACCCAGTACTTC

size: -
V: TRBV10-3
D: -
J: TRBJ1-1
CDR3: CAISESITQRGLSATEAFF
DNA: TGTGCCATCAGTGAGTCTATTACGCAACGGGGTTTATCTGCCACTGAAGCTTTCTTT

size: -
V: TRBV14
D: -
J: TRBJ2-3
CDR3: CASSRDPDTQYF
DNA: TGTGCCAGCAGCCGCGATCCAGATACGCAGTATTTT

size: -
V: TRBV4-3
D: -
J: TRBJ2-2
CDR3: CASSQEGGGNTGELFF
DNA: TGCGCCAGCAGCCAAGAGGGGGGAGGGAACACCGGGGAGCTGTTTTTT

size: -
V: TRBV5-1
D: -
J: TRBJ1-4
CDR3: CASSLGTTGILGEKLFF
DNA: TGCGCCAGCAGCTTGGGGACGACCGGGATACTGGGGGAAAAACTGTTTTTT

size: -
V: TRBV11-2
D: -
J: TRBJ1-1
CDR3: CASSSGPSAFF
DNA: TGTGCCAGCAGCTCAGGCCCGTCGGCTTTCTTT

size: -
V: TRBV5-1
D: -
J: TRBJ2-5
CDR3: CASSPGPKSGETQYF
DNA: TGCGCCAGCAGCCCGGGACCAAAAAGCGGGGAGACCCAGTACTTC

size: few
V: TRBV2
D: TRBD2
J: TRBJ2-2
CDR3: CASKIAGGSTGELFF
DNA: TGTGCCAGCAAGATAGCGGGGGGTTCCACCGGGGAGCTGTTTTTT

size: once
V: TRBV19
D: TRBD1
J: TRBJ1-4
CDR3: CASRGTVIATNEKLFF
DNA: TGTGCCAGTAGGGGGACAGTTATTGCAACTAATGAAAAACTGTTTTTT

size: -
V: TRBV5-1
D: -
J: TRBJ2-5
CDR3: CASSRGTSQETQYF
DNA: TGCGCCAGCAGCCGGGGGACTTCCCAAGAGACCCAGTACTTC

size: -
V: TRBV5-1
D: TRBD2
J: TRBJ2-3
CDR3: CASSLWGLAGDPDTQYF
DNA: TGCGCCAGCAGCCTCTGGGGACTAGCGGGAGACCCAGATACGCAGTATTTT

size: -
V: TRBV28
D: -
J: TRBJ1-5
CDR3: CASSLVTGRPFF
DNA: TGTGCCAGCAGTTTAGTGACAGGACGCCCTTTTTTT

size: -
V: TRBV29-1
D: -
J: TRBJ1-2
CDR3: CSVENPVALSVGYTF
DNA: TGCAGCGTTGAAAACCCGGTGGCTCTGAGCGTTGGCTACACCTTC

size: -
V: TRBV9
D: -
J: TRBJ2-1
CDR3: CASSVDPGGNEQFF
DNA: TGTGCCAGCAGCGTAGACCCCGGCGGAAATGAGCAGTTCTTC

size: -
V: TRBV28
D: TRBD2
J: TRBJ2-1
CDR3: CASRRSGTSGIHEFF
DNA: TGTGCCAGCAGACGATCAGGGACTAGCGGGATCCACGAGTTCTTC

size: once
V: TRBV7-9
D: -
J: TRBJ2-5
CDR3: CASSQRVRRSLYQETQYF
DNA: TGTGCCAGCAGCCAGCGGGTGAGACGGAGCCTATACCAAGAGACCCAGTACTTC

size: few
V: TRBV7-6
D: TRBD1
J: TRBJ1-5
CDR3: CASSLGSQGSQPQHF
DNA: TGTGCCAGCAGCTTAGGGTCACAGGGGAGTCAGCCCCAGCATTTT

size: -
V: TRBV7-9
D: -
J: TRBJ2-3
CDR3: CASSLGLDSSTDTQYF
DNA: TGTGCCAGCAGCTTAGGGTTGGACAGTAGCACAGATACGCAGTATTTT

size: few
V: TRBV29-1
D: -
J: TRBJ2-7
CDR3: CSVVPGDYEQYF
DNA: TGCAGCGTTGTTCCGGGGGACTACGAGCAGTACTTC

size: -
V: TRBV27
D: TRBD1
J: TRBJ1-1
CDR3: CASAGQTMNTEAFF
DNA: TGTGCCAGCGCGGGACAGACTATGAACACTGAAGCTTTCTTT

size: -
V: TRBV29-1
D: -
J: TRBJ2-5
CDR3: CTTGPEETQYF
DNA: TGCACCACAGGGCCAGAAGAGACCCAGTACTTC

size: once
V: TRBV19
D: TRBD2
J: TRBJ2-5
CDR3: CASSILAGAGLTQYF
DNA: TGTGCCAGTAGTATACTAGCGGGGGCTGGATTGACCCAGTACTTC

size: -
V: TRBV6-5
D: -
J: TRBJ2-3
CDR3: CASSYLEGVPDTQYF
DNA: TGTGCCAGCAGTTACCTGGAAGGAGTCCCAGATACGCAGTATTTT

size: -
V: TRBV25-1
D: -
J: TRBJ2-4
CDR3: CASGLTGPRRF
DNA: TGTGCCAGCGGGCTCACAGGGCCCCGCCGCTTC

size: -
V: TRBV5-1
D: TRBD1
J: TRBJ2-3
CDR3: CASSPGTGTVTQYF
DNA: TGCGCCAGCAGCCCGGGGACAGGGACCGTGACGCAGTATTTT

size: -
V: TRBV19
D: -
J: TRBJ2-3
CDR3: CASSIDGGGSTDTQYF
DNA: TGTGCCAGTAGTATTGATGGAGGAGGGAGCACAGATACGCAGTATTTT

size: -
V: TRBV9
D: TRBD1
J: TRBJ2-5
CDR3: CASSGQGAETQYF
DNA: TGTGCCAGCAGCGGACAGGGGGCAGAGACCCAGTACTTC

size: once
V: TRBV4-1
D: TRBD2
J: TRBJ2-1
CDR3: CASSIQPGLATRDEQFF
DNA: TGCGCCAGCAGCATTCAACCGGGACTAGCGACACGGGATGAGCAGTTCTTC

size: -
V: TRBV27
D: -
J: TRBJ1-1
CDR3: CASSPQGGTEAFF
DNA: TGTGCCAGCAGCCCACAGGGAGGGACTGAAGCTTTCTTT

size: few
V: TRBV7-8
D: -
J: TRBJ1-4
CDR3: CASSGGRGKLEKLFF
DNA: TGTGCCAGCAGCGGCGGAAGAGGGAAATTAGAAAAACTGTTTTTT

size: -
V: TRBV13
D: TRBD1
J: TRBJ2-2
CDR3: CASSLGRGLYTGELFF
DNA: TGTGCCAGCAGCTTAGGCAGGGGGCTTTACACCGGGGAGCTGTTTTTT

size: -
V: TRBV7-9
D: -
J: TRBJ2-1
CDR3: CASSPVRSSYNEQFF
DNA: TGTGCCAGCAGCCCTGTAAGGAGCTCCTACAATGAGCAGTTCTTC

size: -
V: TRBV27
D: TRBD2
J: TRBJ2-3
CDR3: CASSYPSGRGDTQYF
DNA: TGTGCCAGCAGTTACCCTAGCGGGAGAGGGGATACGCAGTATTTT

size: few
V: TRBV7-2
D: -
J: TRBJ1-1
CDR3: CASSLIRNTEAFF
DNA: TGTGCCAGCAGCTTAATCCGGAACACTGAAGCTTTCTTT

size: -
V: TRBV18
D: -
J: TRBJ1-2
CDR3: CASSSDQRKGYTF
DNA: TGTGCCAGTTCATCCGATCAGCGTAAAGGCTACACCTTC

size: -
V: TRBV5-6
D: TRBD1
J: TRBJ1-2
CDR3: CASSNQNRDSLSGYTF
DNA: TGTGCCAGCAGCAACCAAAATAGGGACAGCCTCTCGGGCTACACCTTC

size: -
V: TRBV4-3
D: -
J: TRBJ1-1
CDR3: CASGQDALRLANTEAFF
DNA: TGCGCCAGCGGCCAAGACGCCCTTCGACTGGCGAACACTGAAGCTTTCTTT

size: few
V: TRBV5-1
D: -
J: TRBJ2-7
CDR3: CASGLMGGYEQYF
DNA: TGCGCCAGCGGGCTGATGGGGGGTTACGAGCAGTACTTC

size: -
V: TRBV7-2
D: -
J: TRBJ2-2
CDR3: CASSPLATNTGELFF
DNA: TGTGCCAGCAGCCCATTAGCGACGAACACCGGGGAGCTGTTTTTT

size: -
V: TRBV2
D: -
J: TRBJ1-5
CDR3: CASSEPGYQPQHF
DNA: TGTGCCAGCAGTGAACCAGGGTATCAGCCCCAGCATTTT

size: -
V: TRBV28
D: TRBD1
J: TRBJ1-2
CDR3: CASSLAHGTGGAYGYTF
DNA: TGTGCCAGCAGTTTGGCGCATGGGACAGGGGGCGCATATGGCTACACCTTC

size: -
V: TRBV7-9
D: -
J: TRBJ2-7
CDR3: CASSHRRDLSYEQYF
DNA: TGTGCCAGCAGCCACCGGCGGGACCTCTCCTACGAGCAGTACTTC